This TCR beta chain derives from a study of T cell repertoires in cytomegalovirus infection. Study details: Indications of both CMV infection and matching HLA type were provided by public TCR beta signatures. The study, taken as a whole, reports: CMV-specific TCR beta clonotypes restricted by HLA-C dominated the ex vivo response.

Via MiXCR, TCRdb re-called the reads, giving one row per CDR3 protein. The top ten hold about 17% of the sample, which has under 200,000 distinct CDR3 sequences, roughly 18% seen once. Notes on this clonotype: Its antigen is not identified.

Germline values: CDR1 MNHEY, CDR2 SVGAGI. The CDR3 has 16 amino acids. The V segment lost 2 bases and the J segment 4 bases; nucleotides outside the gene matches: 9. The sequence was obtained from a human donor in good health (CMV status not recorded). Some clones in this sample may be carry-over from other donors' samples. Sequencing input: CD8+ T cells from PBMCs. This sequence joins TRBV6-5 and TRBJ2-7, with 9 nucleotides matching TRBD2. CDR3 DNA sequence: TGTGCCAGCAGTTACCGGCTAGCGGGGTCACAATACGAGCAGTACTTC. Translated: CASSYRLAGSQYEQYF.